Following are 24 T cell receptor beta chains from one sample sequenced in a study of T cell changes during pregnancy in multiple sclerosis. Libraries were prepared by immunoSEQ multiplex PCR; TCRdb keeps only in-frame clonotypes and omits some of them. The table records about 63,000 clones, under 95% of them present only once. The source was CD8+ T cells from peripheral blood mononuclear cells, collected in the second trimester of pregnancy. These TCRs come from a female donor with multiple sclerosis, enrolled in a pregnancy study.

This clone has more than one count but fewer than ten. The chain links TRBV4-1 to TRBJ1-4; weak D call: TRBD1 (5 bases). This CDR3 is built from 15 residues. Germline V gene lookup returns CDR1 MGHRA and CDR2 YSYEKL. V shed 0 bases and J shed 1 base, with 6 bases lying between them. The CDR3 loop is CASSQDRGTNEKLFF. Written as DNA, the CDR3 is TGCGCCAGCAGCCAAGATAGGGGAACTAATGAAAAACTGTTTTTT.

In this sample, this clone turned up once. The V gene is TRBV5-8, the J gene TRBJ2-7; 7 positions agree with TRBD1. After removal of 2 bases from V and 5 bases from J, the junction contained 10 bases not matched to a gene. Germline CDR1 is SGHTS and CDR2 is YDEGEE. The CDR3 is 15 amino acids. The CDR3 region is CASSLGAGGWDEQYF. The DNA of the CDR3 is TGTGCCAGCAGCTTAGGGGCAGGGGGATGGGACGAGCAGTACTTC. The variable domain in full, completed from reference TRBV5-8 and TRBJ2-7, reads EAGVTQSPTHLIKTRGQQATLRCSPISGHTSVYWYQQALGLGLQFLLWYDEGEERNRGNFPPRFSGRQFPNYSSELNVNALELEDSALYLCASSLGAGGWDEQYFGPGTRLTVT.

This chain uses TRBV6-6 with TRBJ2-7; TRBD2 is a possible D gene (5 bases). The ends were cut back, 0 bases at V and 4 bases at J, with 16 bases in the middle. This CDR3 has 16 amino acids. From germline, CDR1 is MNHNY and CDR2 SVGAGI (reference sequence). The CDR3 here is CASSYSGATGIYEQYF. DNA for the CDR3: TGTGCCAGCAGTTACTCCGGAGCGACGGGAATATACGAGCAGTACTTC.

The chain joins TRBV28 to TRBJ2-3; 7 bases align to TRBD2. From germline, CDR1 is MDHEN and CDR2 SYDVKM. The CDR3 has 15 amino acids. J was trimmed by 1 base and V by 10 bases; bases with no gene match: 11. DNA of the CDR3: TGTGCCACCGTCCGTGGGGGGGGAGGCACAGATACGCAGTATTTT. The encoded protein is CATVRGGGGTDTQYF.

This sequence joins TRBV5-4 and TRBJ2-2; 8 bases align to TRBD2. Losses at the gene ends were 6 bases for V and 7 bases for J; bases not matched to a gene: 11. Germline CDR1 is SGHNT and CDR2 is YYREEE (reference sequence). The CDR3 has 15 residues. For the CDR3, the DNA is TGTGCCAGCACCCTCAAGCGGGAGAAGGGCGGGGAGCTGTTTTTT. It yields the protein CASTLKREKGGELFF.

The rearrangement joins TRBV5-5 to TRBJ2-7, with TRBD2 identical over 8 bases. The CDR3 loop spans 16 amino acids. Germline V gene data show CDR1 as SGHKS and CDR2 as YYEKEE (reference sequence). J was trimmed by 0 bases and V by 3 bases; bases with no gene match: 8. The CDR3 DNA is TGTGCCAGCAGCTCCTCGGGGGGGCAATCCTCCTACGAGCAGTACTTC. Amino acid sequence: CASSSSGGQSSYEQYF.

The genes are TRBV28 and TRBJ1-5; TRBD1 agrees at 8 bases. V was pared by 8 bases and J by 5 bases, with 11 bases of the junction left unmatched. The CDR3 runs to 15 residues. From germline, CDR1 is MDHEN and CDR2 SYDVKM. This CDR3 is CASESGTGGDQPQHF. The CDR3, as DNA: TGTGCCAGCGAATCCGGGACAGGTGGGGATCAGCCCCAGCATTTT.

V and J are TRBV28 and TRBJ2-1, with a possible D match to TRBD1 (5 bases). Looked up from germline, CDR1 is MDHEN and CDR2 is SYDVKM. Trimming took 1 base from V and 9 from J, leaving 13 bases between them. The CDR3 spans 14 residues. As DNA, the CDR3 is TGTGCCAGCAGTTTATCAAGGGGATCGGCTGAGCAGTTCTTC. This codes for CASSLSRGSAEQFF.

The rearrangement links TRBV7-2 to TRBJ1-5, with 9 bases matching TRBD1. This CDR3 is built from 18 residues. Germline CDR1 SGHTA, CDR2 FQGNSA. The junction had 14 bases not matched to a gene; V was cut back by 2 bases and J by 6 bases. The CDR3 DNA reads as TGTGCCAGCAGCTTATCCCTTTGGACAGGGGAAGGGGGTCAGCCCCAGCATTTT. Translated: CASSLSLWTGEGGQPQHF. Combining the CDR3 with reference TRBV7-2 and TRBJ1-5 gives the whole variable domain GAGVSQSPSNKVTEKGKDVELRCDPISGHTALYWYRQSLGQGLEFLIYFQGNSAPDKSGLPSDRFSAERTGGSVSTLTIQRTQQEDSAVYLCASSLSLWTGEGGQPQHFGDGTRLSIL.

This clone occurred a few times. The identical CDR3 is also encoded by other nucleotide sequences in the sample. This chain uses TRBV7-9 with TRBJ2-6; D uncertain. CDR1 is SEHNR and CDR2 is FQNEAQ in the germline V gene (reference sequence). V dropped 5 bases and J dropped 1 base, with 9 bases sitting between them. This CDR3 spans 15 amino acids. The CDR3 DNA sequence: TGTGCCAGCAGCATCACAGAATCTGGGGCCAACGTCCTGACTTTC. It codes for CASSITESGANVLTF.

The chain links TRBV5-3 to TRBJ2-2; D unclear. TRBV5-3 is an open reading frame, and its role is uncertain. The CDR3 extends over 13 amino acids. V lost 4 bases to trimming and J lost 3 bases, with 7 bases between them. CDR3 sequence: CARSVHDTGELFF. The DNA of the CDR3 is TGTGCCAGAAGCGTACACGACACCGGGGAGCTGTTTTTT.

V usage is TRBV19 and J usage is TRBJ2-7, with 10 bases aligning to TRBD1. The V and J ends lost 5 bases and 5 bases, in that order; junction bases with no gene match: 15. The CDR3 is made up of 17 amino acids. CDR1 is LNHDA, CDR2 SQIVND, per germline (reference sequence). The CDR3 nucleotides are TGTGCCAGTAGTCCAAGACCGGGACAGGGGCCGGCTGACGAGCAGTACTTC. This translates into CASSPRPGQGPADEQYF.

This chain joins TRBV7-6 and TRBJ2-1, with 10 nucleotides matching TRBD2. V lost 2 bases to trimming and J lost 0 bases; unmatched junction nucleotides: 10. Germline CDR1 SGHVS, CDR2 FNYEAQ. The CDR3 has 19 residues. In nucleotides, the CDR3 is TGTGCCAGCAGCTTACTAGCGGGAGCCGTTACTAGCTCCTACAATGAGCAGTTCTTC. Translated: CASSLLAGAVTSSYNEQFF. Complete variable domain (other parts from reference TRBV7-6 and TRBJ2-1): GAGVSQSPRYKVTKRGQDVALRCDPISGHVSLYWYRQALGQGPEFLTYFNYEAQQDKSGLPNDRFSAERPEGSISTLTIQRTEQRDSAMYRCASSLLAGAVTSSYNEQFFGPGTRLTVL.

On this clone: A junction end diverges from the germline sequence, so it may reflect a read error. The V call is TRBV19, the J call TRBJ2-5, with D possibly TRBD2 on 5 matching bases. The CDR3 has 13 residues. Germline CDR1 and CDR2: LNHDA and SQIVND (reference sequence). The CDR3 loop reads CASSIGLQETQYF. As DNA, the CDR3 is TGTGCCAGTAGCATAGGACTCCAAGAGACCCAGTACTTC.

The V call is TRBV10-1, the J call TRBJ2-1, with TRBD2 matching over 10 bases. Germline V gene data show CDR1 as WNHNN and CDR2 as SYGVQD (reference sequence). The CDR3 runs 20 residues. V shed 0 bases and J 0 bases; nucleotides not matched to a gene: 11. Written as DNA, the CDR3 is TGCGCCAGCAGTGAGTCGACACTAGCGGGACCCTCTTCCTCCTACAATGAGCAGTTCTTC. Translated: CASSESTLAGPSSSYNEQFF.

Concerning this clone: The same CDR3 also results from other DNA sequences found in this sample. The chain carries TRBV27 and TRBJ2-7; the D is unclear. Germline V gives CDR1 MNHEY, CDR2 SMNVEV (reference sequence). V lost 3 bases and J lost 1, with 7 bases in between. There are 13 residues in the CDR3. The chain's CDR3 is CASSLGPSYEQYF. The DNA of the CDR3 is TGTGCCAGCAGTTTGGGCCCTTCCTACGAGCAGTACTTC.

The V gene is TRBV7-9, the J gene TRBJ2-1; D not certain. CDR3 length equals 13 residues. Germline assignment: CDR1 SEHNR and CDR2 FQNEAQ (reference sequence). Trimming took 0 bases from V and 5 from J, leaving 5 bases between them. The CDR3 loop is CASSLAPDNEQFF. The CDR3 DNA reads as TGTGCCAGCAGCTTAGCGCCGGACAATGAGCAGTTCTTC.

The chain employs TRBV6-4 and TRBJ2-2; D uncertain. Germline-derived CDR1 and CDR2 are MRHNA and SNTAGT. The CDR3 runs 13 residues. V shed 0 bases and J shed 5 bases, with 4 bases lying between them. As DNA, the CDR3 is TGTGCCAGCAGTGACTCTGAGACCGGGGAGCTGTTTTTT. Protein: CASSDSETGELFF.

The genes are TRBV27 and TRBJ2-3, with a possible D match to TRBD1 (5 bases). The CDR3 sequence is 15 residues long. CDR1 is MNHEY and CDR2 is SMNVEV in the germline V gene (reference sequence). Trimming pared 3 bases from V and 5 bases from J, leaving 15 bases between. CDR3 region: CASSLLAGQGDTQYF. The DNA of the CDR3 is TGTGCCAGCAGTTTGTTGGCAGGGCAGGGAGATACGCAGTATTTT.

V is TRBV27 and J is TRBJ1-1; TRBD1 aligns across 8 bases. From germline, CDR1 is MNHEY and CDR2 SMNVEV (reference sequence). Trimming took 5 bases from V and 6 from J; bases not matched to a gene: 8. This CDR3 is 14 amino acids long. The CDR3 sequence: CASSTRTGSAEAFF. CDR3 nucleotides: TGTGCCAGCAGTACCCGGACAGGGAGCGCTGAAGCTTTCTTT.

This clone has a handful of counts. The gene calls are TRBV6-5 and TRBJ2-7; no clear D. The V gene lost 4 bases and the J gene lost 4 bases, with 17 bases spanning the gap. The CDR3 consists of 15 residues. From germline, CDR1 is MNHEY and CDR2 SVGAGI. The chain's CDR3 is CASSSPTLTDYEQYF. CDR3 bases: TGTGCCAGCAGTTCCCCGACCCTGACTGATTACGAGCAGTACTTC.

The genes are TRBV7-2 and TRBJ1-2, with D perhaps TRBD1 (6 bases). Trimming removed 5 bases from V and 3 bases from J, with 19 bases in between. There are 16 residues in the CDR3. Per the germline V gene, CDR1 is SGHTA and CDR2 is FQGNSA. CDR3: CASSAWGGAVYYGYTF. CDR3 bases: TGTGCCAGCAGCGCCTGGGGGGGCGCCGTCTACTATGGCTACACCTTC.

V usage is TRBV7-9 and J usage is TRBJ2-7, with TRBD1 identical over 8 bases. The CDR3 sequence is 16 residues long. V trimming: 5 bases; J trimming: 4 bases; junction bases outside the gene matches: 13. Germline loops: CDR1 SEHNR, CDR2 FQNEAQ (reference sequence). The CDR3 loop reads CASSPRTGHVEYEQYF. Written as DNA, the CDR3 is TGTGCCAGCAGCCCAAGGACAGGGCACGTCGAATACGAGCAGTACTTC.

The chain has TRBV7-9 and TRBJ2-7, with D possibly matching TRBD1 (5 bases). This CDR3 has 13 residues. Germline CDR1 and CDR2: SEHNR and FQNEAQ (reference sequence). Trimming pared 6 bases from V and 4 bases from J, leaving 13 bases between. The CDR3 bases are TGTGCCAGCAGGGACACACACTCATACGAGCAGTACTTC. Its protein product is CASRDTHSYEQYF.